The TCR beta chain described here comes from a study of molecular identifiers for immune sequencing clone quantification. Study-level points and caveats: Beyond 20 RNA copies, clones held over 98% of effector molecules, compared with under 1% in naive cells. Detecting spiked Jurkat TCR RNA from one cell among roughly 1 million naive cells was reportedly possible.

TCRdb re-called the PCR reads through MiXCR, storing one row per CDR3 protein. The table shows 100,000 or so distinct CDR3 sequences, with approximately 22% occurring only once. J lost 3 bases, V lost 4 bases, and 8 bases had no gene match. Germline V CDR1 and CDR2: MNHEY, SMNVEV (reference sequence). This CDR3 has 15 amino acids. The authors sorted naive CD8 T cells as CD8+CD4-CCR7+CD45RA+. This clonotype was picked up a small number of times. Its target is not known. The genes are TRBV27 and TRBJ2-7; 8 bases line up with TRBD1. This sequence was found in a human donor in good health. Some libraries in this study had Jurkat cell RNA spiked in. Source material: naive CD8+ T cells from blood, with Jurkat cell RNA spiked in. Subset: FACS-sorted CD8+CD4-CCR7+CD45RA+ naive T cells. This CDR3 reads CASSYRGIGFYEQYF. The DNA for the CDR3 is TGTGCCAGCAGTTACAGGGGGATTGGTTTCTACGAGCAGTACTTC.